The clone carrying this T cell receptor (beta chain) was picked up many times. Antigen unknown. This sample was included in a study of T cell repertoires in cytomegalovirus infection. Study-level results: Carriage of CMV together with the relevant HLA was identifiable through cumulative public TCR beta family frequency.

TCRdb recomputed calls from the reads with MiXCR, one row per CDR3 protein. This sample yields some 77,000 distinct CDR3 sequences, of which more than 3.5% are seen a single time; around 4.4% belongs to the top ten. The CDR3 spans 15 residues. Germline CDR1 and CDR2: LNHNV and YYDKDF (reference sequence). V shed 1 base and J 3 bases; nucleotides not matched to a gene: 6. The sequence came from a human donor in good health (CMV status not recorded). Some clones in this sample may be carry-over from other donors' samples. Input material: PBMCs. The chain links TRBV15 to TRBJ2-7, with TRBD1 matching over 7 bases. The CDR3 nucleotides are TGTGCCACCAGCAGAGTGAGACAGGGCTTCTACGAGCAGTACTTC. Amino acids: CATSRVRQGFYEQYF.